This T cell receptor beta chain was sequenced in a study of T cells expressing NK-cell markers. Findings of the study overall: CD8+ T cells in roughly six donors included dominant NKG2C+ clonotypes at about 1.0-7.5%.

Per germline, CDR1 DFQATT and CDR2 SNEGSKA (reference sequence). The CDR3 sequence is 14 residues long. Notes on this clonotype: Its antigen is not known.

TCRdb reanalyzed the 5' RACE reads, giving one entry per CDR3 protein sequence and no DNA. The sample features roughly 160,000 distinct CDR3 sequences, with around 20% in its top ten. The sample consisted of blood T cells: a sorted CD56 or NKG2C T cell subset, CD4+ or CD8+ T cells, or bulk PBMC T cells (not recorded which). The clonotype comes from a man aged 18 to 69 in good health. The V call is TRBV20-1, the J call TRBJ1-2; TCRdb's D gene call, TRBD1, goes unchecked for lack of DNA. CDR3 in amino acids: CSVLAISTGEGYTF.